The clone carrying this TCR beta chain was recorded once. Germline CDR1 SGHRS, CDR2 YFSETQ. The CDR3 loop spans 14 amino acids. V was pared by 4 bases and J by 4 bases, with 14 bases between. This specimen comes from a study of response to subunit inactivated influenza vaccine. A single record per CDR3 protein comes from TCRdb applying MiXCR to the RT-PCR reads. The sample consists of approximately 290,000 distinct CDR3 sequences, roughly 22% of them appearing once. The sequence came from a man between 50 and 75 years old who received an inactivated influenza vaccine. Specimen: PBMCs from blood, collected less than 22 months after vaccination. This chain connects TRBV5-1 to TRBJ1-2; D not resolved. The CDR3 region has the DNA TGCGCCAGCAGCCTCAGAGAGGAGGGCTATGGCTACACCTTC. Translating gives CASSLREEGYGYTF. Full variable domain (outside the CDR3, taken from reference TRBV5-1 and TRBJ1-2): KAGVTQTPRYLIKTRGQQVTLSCSPISGHRSVSWYQQTPGQGLQFLFEYFSETQRNKGNFPGRFSGRQFSNSRSEMNVSTLELGDSALYLCASSLREEGYGYTFGSGTRLTVV.